This T cell receptor beta chain comes out of a study of post-analysis software for immune sequencing data. A word on this clonotype: Its antigen is not identified.

Tagging with unique molecular identifiers was a feature of the TCR beta cDNA libraries. TCRdb reprocessed the PCR reads via MiXCR and lists one record per CDR3 protein. The table has about 820,000 distinct CDR3 sequences, 53% seen once; the top ten hold around 4.5%. Whole-study results and caveats: Patients had higher frequencies than controls of a few TRBV segments, including TRBV5-6, TRBV5-1 and TRBV20-1.

CDR3 size: 15 residues. Trimming at V came to 6 bases and at J to 5 bases, leaving 11 bases not matched to a gene. The sample consisted of blood. The rearrangement uses TRBV12-3 or TRBV12-4 and TRBJ2-5; 8 bases map to TRBD1. The TCR was taken from a girl aged 5-17 years with multiple sclerosis. The CDR3 region has the DNA TGTGCCAGCAGCCCCCTACCCCAGGGGGCGGAGACCCAGTACTTC. Amino acids: CASSPLPQGAETQYF.